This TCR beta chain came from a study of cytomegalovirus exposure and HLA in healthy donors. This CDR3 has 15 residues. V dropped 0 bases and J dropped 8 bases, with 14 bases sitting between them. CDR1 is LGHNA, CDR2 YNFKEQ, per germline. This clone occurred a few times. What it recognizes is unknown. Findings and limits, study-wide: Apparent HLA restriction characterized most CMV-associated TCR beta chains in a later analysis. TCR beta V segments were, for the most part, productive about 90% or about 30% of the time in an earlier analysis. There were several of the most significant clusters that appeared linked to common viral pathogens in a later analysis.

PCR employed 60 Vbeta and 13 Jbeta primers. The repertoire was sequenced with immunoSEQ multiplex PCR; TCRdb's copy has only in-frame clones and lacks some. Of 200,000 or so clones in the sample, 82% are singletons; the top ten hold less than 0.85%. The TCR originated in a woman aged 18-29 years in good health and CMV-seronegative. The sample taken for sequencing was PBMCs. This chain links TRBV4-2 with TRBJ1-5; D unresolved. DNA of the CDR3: TGTGCCAGCAGCCAAGATCGGTCCACGGCGGAGCCCCAGCATTTT. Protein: CASSQDRSTAEPQHF.